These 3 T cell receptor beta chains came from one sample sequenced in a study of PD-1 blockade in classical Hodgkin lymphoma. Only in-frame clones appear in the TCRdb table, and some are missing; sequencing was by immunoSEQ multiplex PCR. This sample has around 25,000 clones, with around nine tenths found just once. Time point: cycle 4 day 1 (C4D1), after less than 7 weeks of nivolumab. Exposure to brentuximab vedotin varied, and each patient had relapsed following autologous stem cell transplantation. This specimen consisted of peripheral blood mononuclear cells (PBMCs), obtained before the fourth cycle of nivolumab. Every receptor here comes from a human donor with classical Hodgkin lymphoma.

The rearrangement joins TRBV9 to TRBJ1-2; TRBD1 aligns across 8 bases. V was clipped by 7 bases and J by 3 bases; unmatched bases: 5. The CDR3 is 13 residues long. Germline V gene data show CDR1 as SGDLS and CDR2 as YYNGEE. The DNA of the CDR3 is TGTGCCAGCGGAAGGACAGGGTACTATGGCTACACCTTC. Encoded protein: CASGRTGYYGYTF.

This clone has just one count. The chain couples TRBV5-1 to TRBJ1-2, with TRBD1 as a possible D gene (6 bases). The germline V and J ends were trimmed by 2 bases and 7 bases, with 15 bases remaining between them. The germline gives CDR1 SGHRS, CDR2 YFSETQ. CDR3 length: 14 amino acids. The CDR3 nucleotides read TGCGCCAGCAGCTTCTCAGGGGCTCTCAGTGGCTACACCTTC. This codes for CASSFSGALSGYTF.

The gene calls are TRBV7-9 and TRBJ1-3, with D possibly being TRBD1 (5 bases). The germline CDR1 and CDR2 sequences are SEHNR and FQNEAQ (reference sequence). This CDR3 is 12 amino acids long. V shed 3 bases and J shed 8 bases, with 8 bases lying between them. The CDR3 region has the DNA TGTGCCAGCAGCTTTGCGGGGGACACCATATATTTT. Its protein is CASSFAGDTIYF.